This T cell receptor beta chain is drawn from a study of long-term antiretroviral therapy in people with HIV. The study, taken as a whole, reports: Repertoires looked antigen-experienced, with only a slight naive shift after ART. ART adherence, viral resistance and therapy changes were not recorded.

Sequencing relied on immunoSEQ assay v3.0, run at survey level. Only in-frame clones appear in the TCRdb table, and some are missing; sequencing was by immunoSEQ multiplex PCR. The repertoire includes 15,000 to 20,000 clones, over 75% of them detected once, and over 3.5% sits in the top ten. A note on this clone: What it binds is not known.

The input for sequencing was unsorted PBMCs, taken 0.1 years before starting antiretroviral therapy. This sequence originates from a young man with HIV.

For the CDR3, the DNA is TGTGCCAGCAGTTTATTGGGGACACCAAGAAGGAACACTGAAGCTTTCTTT. Amino acids: CASSLLGTPRRNTEAFF. J is TRBJ1-1 and V is TRBV28, with a possible D match to TRBD1 (6 bases). The CDR3 has 17 amino acids. Germline lookup yields CDR1 MDHEN and CDR2 SYDVKM. Trimming left V 1 base short and J 1 base short, with 16 bases between.